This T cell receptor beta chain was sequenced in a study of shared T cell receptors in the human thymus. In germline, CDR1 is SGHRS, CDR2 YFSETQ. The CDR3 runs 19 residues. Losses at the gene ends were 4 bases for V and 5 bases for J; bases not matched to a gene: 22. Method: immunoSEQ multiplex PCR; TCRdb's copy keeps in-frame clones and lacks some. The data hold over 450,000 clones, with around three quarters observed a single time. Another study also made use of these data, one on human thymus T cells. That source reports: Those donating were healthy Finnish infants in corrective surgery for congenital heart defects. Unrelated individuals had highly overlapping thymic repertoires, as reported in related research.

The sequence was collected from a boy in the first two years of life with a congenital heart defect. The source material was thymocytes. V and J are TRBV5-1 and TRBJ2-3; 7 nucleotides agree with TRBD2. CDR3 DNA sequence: TGCGCCAGCAGCCCCGGGGGGAATGGGTTGGCGGGAGCGGAAGATACGCAGTATTTT. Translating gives CASSPGGNGLAGAEDTQYF.